The subject of this entry is one TCR beta chain. The data are from a study of blood T cell repertoires in COVID-19. CDR3 length equals 15 residues. The germline V and J ends were trimmed by 3 bases and 5 bases, with 16 bases remaining between them. Per the germline V gene, CDR1 is MDHEN and CDR2 is SYDVKM. Measured with immunoSEQ multiplex PCR; TCRdb has only the in-frame clones, and not every one. The repertoire holds around 340,000 clones, with 88% as singletons. Cohort assignment relied on participant-reported clinical history. Up to 2 weeks before entering the study, exposed participants had met a COVID-19 case.

This rearrangement joins TRBV28 to TRBJ2-5; perhaps TRBD2 as D (6 bases). Specimen: PBMCs or T cells enriched from blood (not recorded which). The clonotype originates from a woman between 25 and 40 years old who had been exposed to COVID-19. CDR3 nucleotides: TGTGCCAGCAGTTTCTCGTCCGCGGGGCTTGAGACCCAGTACTTC. Its translation is CASSFSSAGLETQYF. The entire variable domain, with the rest obtained from reference TRBV28 and TRBJ2-5, is as follows: DVKVTQSSRYLVKRTGEKVFLECVQDMDHENMFWYRQDPGLGLRLIYFSYDVKMKEKGDIPEGYSVSREKKERFSLILESASTNQTSMYLCASSFSSAGLETQYFGPGTRLLVL.